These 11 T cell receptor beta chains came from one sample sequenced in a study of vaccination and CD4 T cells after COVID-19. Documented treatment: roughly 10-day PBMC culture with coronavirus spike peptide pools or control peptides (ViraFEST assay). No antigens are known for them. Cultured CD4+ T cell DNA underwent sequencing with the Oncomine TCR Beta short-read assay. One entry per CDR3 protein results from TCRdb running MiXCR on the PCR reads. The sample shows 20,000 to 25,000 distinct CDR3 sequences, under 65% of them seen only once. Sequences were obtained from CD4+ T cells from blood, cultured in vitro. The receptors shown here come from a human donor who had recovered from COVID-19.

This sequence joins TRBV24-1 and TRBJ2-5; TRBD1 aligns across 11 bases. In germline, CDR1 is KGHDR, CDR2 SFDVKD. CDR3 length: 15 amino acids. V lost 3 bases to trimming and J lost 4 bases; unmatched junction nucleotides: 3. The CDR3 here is CATSDPGTGGETQYF. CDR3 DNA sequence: TGTGCCACCAGTGATCCCGGGACAGGGGGAGAGACCCAGTACTTC.

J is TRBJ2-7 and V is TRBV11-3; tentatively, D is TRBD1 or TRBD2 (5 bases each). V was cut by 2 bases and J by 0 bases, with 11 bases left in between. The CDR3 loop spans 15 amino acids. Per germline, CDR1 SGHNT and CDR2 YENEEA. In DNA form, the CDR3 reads TGTGCCAGCAGCTTATTCGGGACGGACTCCTACGAGCAGTACTTC. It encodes CASSLFGTDSYEQYF. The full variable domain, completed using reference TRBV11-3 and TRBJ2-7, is EAGVVQSPRYKIIEKKQPVAFWCNPISGHNTLYWYLQNLGQGPELLIRYENEEAVDDSQLPKDRFSAERLKGVDSTLKIQPAELGDSAVYLCASSLFGTDSYEQYFGPGTRLTVT.

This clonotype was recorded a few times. The CDR3 is CASKGQQNSPLHF. The DNA for the CDR3 is TGTGCCAGTAAGGGACAGCAGAATTCACCCCTCCACTTT. This chain joins TRBV6-1 and TRBJ1-6; 7 bases align to TRBD1. J gave up 7 bases and V 9 bases, and 6 bases lay outside the gene matches. This CDR3 is built from 13 residues. CDR1 and CDR2 (germline): MNHNS, SASEGT.

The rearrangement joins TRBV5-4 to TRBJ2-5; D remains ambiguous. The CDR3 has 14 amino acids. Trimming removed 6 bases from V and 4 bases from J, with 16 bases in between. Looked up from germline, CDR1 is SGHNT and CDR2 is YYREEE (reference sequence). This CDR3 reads CASTRSPAPETQYF. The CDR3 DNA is TGTGCCAGCACCCGATCCCCTGCGCCAGAGACCCAGTACTTC.

For the CDR3, the DNA is TGTGCCAGCAGCTCCTGGGACAGGGGTTTCGAGCAGTACTTC. This sequence encodes CASSSWDRGFEQYF. The gene calls are TRBV6-1 and TRBJ2-7; the match to TRBD1 covers 10 bases. The germline V gene encodes CDR1 MNHNS and CDR2 SASEGT. CDR3 size: 14 residues. The junction had 8 bases not matched to a gene; V was cut back by 6 bases and J by 6 bases.

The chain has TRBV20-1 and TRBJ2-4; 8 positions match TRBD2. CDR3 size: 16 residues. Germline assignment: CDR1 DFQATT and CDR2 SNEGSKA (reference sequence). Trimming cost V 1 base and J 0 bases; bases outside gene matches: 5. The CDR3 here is CSARATGGLAKNIQYF. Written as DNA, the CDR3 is TGCAGTGCTAGAGCCACGGGGGGGTTAGCCAAAAACATTCAGTACTTC.

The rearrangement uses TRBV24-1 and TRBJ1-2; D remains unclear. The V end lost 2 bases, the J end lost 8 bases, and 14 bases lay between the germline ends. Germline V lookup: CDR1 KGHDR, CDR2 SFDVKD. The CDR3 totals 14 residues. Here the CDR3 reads CATSDSSSPLGYTF. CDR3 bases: TGTGCCACCAGTGATTCATCCAGTCCTCTGGGCTACACCTTC.

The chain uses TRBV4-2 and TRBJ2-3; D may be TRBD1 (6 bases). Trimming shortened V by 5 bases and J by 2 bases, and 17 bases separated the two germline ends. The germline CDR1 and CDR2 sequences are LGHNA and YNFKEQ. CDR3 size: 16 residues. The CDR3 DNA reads TGTGCCAGCAGCAAGACAGGCAAAGACATCACAGATACGCAGTATTTT. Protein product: CASSKTGKDITDTQYF.

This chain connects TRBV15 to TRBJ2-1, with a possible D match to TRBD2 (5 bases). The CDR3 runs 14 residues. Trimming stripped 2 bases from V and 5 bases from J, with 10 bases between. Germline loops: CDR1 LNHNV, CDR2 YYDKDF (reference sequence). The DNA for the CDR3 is TGTGCCACCAGCAGACCCGAGCGGAACAATGAGCAGTTCTTC. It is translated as CATSRPERNNEQFF.

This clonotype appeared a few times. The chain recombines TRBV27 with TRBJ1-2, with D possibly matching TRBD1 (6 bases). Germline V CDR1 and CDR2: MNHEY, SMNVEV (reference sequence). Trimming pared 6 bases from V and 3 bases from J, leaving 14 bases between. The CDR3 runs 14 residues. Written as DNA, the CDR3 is TGTGCCAGCAGCTATAAACCAGGGGACTATGGCTACACCTTC. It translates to CASSYKPGDYGYTF.

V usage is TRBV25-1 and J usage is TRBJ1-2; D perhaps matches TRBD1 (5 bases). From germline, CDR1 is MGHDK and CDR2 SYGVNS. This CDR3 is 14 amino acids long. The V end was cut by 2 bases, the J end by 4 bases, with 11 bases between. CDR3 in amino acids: CASSEMGLTYGYTF. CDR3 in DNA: TGTGCCAGCAGTGAAATGGGACTGACCTATGGCTACACCTTC.